This T cell receptor beta chain stems from a study of blood T cell repertoires in COVID-19. The overall study: Acute and convalescent COVID-19 specimens originated in the United States, Italy and Spain. Sample material is recorded as cDNA or gDNA derived from T cells, B-cell-depleted T cells, or PBMCs.

The repertoire was sequenced with immunoSEQ multiplex PCR; TCRdb's copy has only in-frame clones and lacks some. This sample has 150,000 to 200,000 clones; about 85% occur once, and the top ten carry roughly 21%. V shed 4 bases and J shed 4 bases, with 16 bases lying between them. This CDR3 region has 15 residues. The germline CDR1 and CDR2 sequences are SNHLY and FYNNEI. The chain links TRBV2 to TRBJ1-2; tentatively, D is TRBD1 (5 bases). The sequence was obtained from a man aged 55-75 years with active or convalescent COVID-19. Material: peripheral blood. The CDR3 sequence is CASSGIWPGGYGYTF. The DNA for the CDR3 is TGTGCCAGCAGTGGGATATGGCCCGGGGGCTATGGCTACACCTTC. The complete variable domain, with remaining parts taken from reference TRBV2 and TRBJ1-2, reads EPEVTQTPSHQVTQMGQEVILRCVPISNHLYFYWYRQILGQKVEFLVSFYNNEISEKSEIFDDQFSVERPDGSNFTLKIRSTKLEDSAMYFCASSGIWPGGYGYTFGSGTRLTVV.